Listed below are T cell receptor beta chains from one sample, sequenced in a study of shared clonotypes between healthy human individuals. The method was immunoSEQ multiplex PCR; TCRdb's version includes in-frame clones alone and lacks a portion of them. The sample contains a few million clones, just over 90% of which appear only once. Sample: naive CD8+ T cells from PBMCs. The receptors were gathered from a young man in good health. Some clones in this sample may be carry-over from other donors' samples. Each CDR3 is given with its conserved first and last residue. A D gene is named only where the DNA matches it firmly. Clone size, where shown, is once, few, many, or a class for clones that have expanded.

TGTGCCAGCAGCCAACCAGGGGTACAGGGAACTTACGAGCAGTACTTC	CASSQPGVQGTYEQYF	TRBV7-9	-	TRBJ2-7	-
TGTGCCAGTAGTCAGGGTTTGACTGAAGCTTTCTTT	CASSQGLTEAFF	TRBV19	-	TRBJ1-1	-
TGCGCCAGCAGTGAAGGACAGGGAGTACCCTACGAGCAGTACTTC	CASSEGQGVPYEQYF	TRBV10-1	TRBD1	TRBJ2-7	-
TGCGCCAGCAACCAACCATCGATACTCGACCGGTTGACAGGGGTTGAGTGGAATGAGCAGTTCTTC	CASNQPSILDRLTGVEWNEQFF	TRBV5-1	TRBD1	TRBJ2-1	once
TGTGCCAGCAGCCAATTTAGCGGGCCGGGACAGGGCATCTATGGCTACACCTTC	CASSQFSGPGQGIYGYTF	TRBV4-2	TRBD1	TRBJ1-2	-
TGTGCCAGCAGATCTACTAGCGGGAACTTGTATGAGCAGTTCTTC	CASRSTSGNLYEQFF	TRBV2	TRBD2	TRBJ2-1	once
TGCAGCGTCTCCCCCGTGGGAGTGGGAAATGAGCAGTTCTTC	CSVSPVGVGNEQFF	TRBV29-1	-	TRBJ2-1	-
TGTGCCTGGAGTCCCCCATCCTACGAGCAGTACTTC	CAWSPPSYEQYF	TRBV30	-	TRBJ2-7	-
TGTGCCAGCAGCGCAGCTATAGGGGGCGAACTCCTGGGAGGAGAGACCCAGTACTTC	CASSAAIGGELLGGETQYF	TRBV7-9	-	TRBJ2-5	-
TGTGCCAGCAGCTTAGGGGACAGATTTTACGAGCAGTACTTC	CASSLGDRFYEQYF	TRBV7-2	TRBD1	TRBJ2-7	-
TGTGCCAGCAGCTCGCCTTCTAGCGGGAGCATGAGGACCTACGAGCAGTACTTC	CASSSPSSGSMRTYEQYF	TRBV7-9	TRBD2	TRBJ2-7	-
TGTGCCAGCAGTTTACTCCAGGGGGGCAATCAGCCCCAGCATTTT	CASSLLQGGNQPQHF	TRBV28	TRBD1	TRBJ1-5	-
TGTGCCATCAACCCGGGACAGGCTTATGGCTACACCTTC	CAINPGQAYGYTF	TRBV10-3	TRBD1	TRBJ1-2	once
TGTGCCAGCAGCGTAGTGGGGGTCGGGAACACCGGGGAGCTGTTTTTT	CASSVVGVGNTGELFF	TRBV9	-	TRBJ2-2	-
TGTGCCAGCAGCTTAGACTACGGGACCTCCTACGAGCAGTACTTC	CASSLDYGTSYEQYF	TRBV11-2	-	TRBJ2-7	-
TGTGCCAGCAGCTCAGGGGGCACAGCGTGGGCGTACGAGCAGTACTTC	CASSSGGTAWAYEQYF	TRBV5-6	TRBD1	TRBJ2-7	-
TGTGCCAGCACCATCGGGGTAGATACGCAGTATTTT	CASTIGVDTQYF	TRBV7-9	-	TRBJ2-3	-
TGTGCCAGCAGCCTCAGACTAGCGGAACCTAGCACAGATACGCAGTATTTT	CASSLRLAEPSTDTQYF	TRBV11-2	TRBD2	TRBJ2-3	-
TGTGCCAGCAGTGATGGTGGCAGGGCCTACGATGAGCAGTTCTTC	CASSDGGRAYDEQFF	TRBV6-6	-	TRBJ2-1	-
TGTGCCAGCAGCCCCCACGGGAGCGGATACGAGCAGTACTTC	CASSPHGSGYEQYF	TRBV7-9	-	TRBJ2-7	-
TGTGCCAGCAGCTGGGGATTACGCGAGAACACCGGGGAGCTGTTTTTT	CASSWGLRENTGELFF	TRBV13	-	TRBJ2-2	-
TGTGCCAGCAGTTCGAGGACAGGGGGATTCTACGAGCAGTACTTC	CASSSRTGGFYEQYF	TRBV28	TRBD1	TRBJ2-7	-
TGCGCCAGCAGCCTGGAGGCGGGGATAACCTACAATGAGCAGTTCTTC	CASSLEAGITYNEQFF	TRBV5-1	-	TRBJ2-1	-
TGCGCCAGCAGCGCACAACCCGGACAGGGGTTCTACGAGCAGTACTTC	CASSAQPGQGFYEQYF	TRBV4-1	TRBD1	TRBJ2-7	-
TGTGCCAGTAGTCCACTAGCGGGAGACCTCAATGAGCAGTTCTTC	CASSPLAGDLNEQFF	TRBV19	TRBD2	TRBJ2-1	-
TGTGCCAGCAGTGAGGGGAGGACTGAAGCTTTCTTT	CASSEGRTEAFF	TRBV6-1	-	TRBJ1-1	few
TGTGCCAGCAGCTTAGATCCCGTCTTATGGGAGGGGGACGAGACCCAGTACTTC	CASSLDPVLWEGDETQYF	TRBV11-2	-	TRBJ2-5	-
TGCGCCAGCAGCCAAGATAGAGCGGGACAGGGGGTGGGGCAGTACTTC	CASSQDRAGQGVGQYF	TRBV4-3	TRBD1	TRBJ2-7	-
TGTGCCAGCAGCAGCCAGGGGGGCAGCTATGGCTACACCTTC	CASSSQGGSYGYTF	TRBV9	TRBD1	TRBJ1-2	-
TGTGCCAGCAGCCATTCCGGGGTGAGGGAAAAACTGTTTTTT	CASSHSGVREKLFF	TRBV5-8	-	TRBJ1-4	-
TGCGCCAGCAGCCACTACGATCAGGGATCGGAGGGAAACACCATATATTTT	CASSHYDQGSEGNTIYF	TRBV4-1	-	TRBJ1-3	-
TGTGCCAGCAGCGCGGGACAGGGGGCGAATGGCTACACCTTC	CASSAGQGANGYTF	TRBV7-9	TRBD1	TRBJ1-2	-
TGTGCCAGCAGTGGAAAGCCCGGGACCCAAGAGACCCAGTACTTC	CASSGKPGTQETQYF	TRBV6-1	-	TRBJ2-5	once
TGTGCCAGCAGTTTGTCGGGGGGCAGCTCCTACGAGCAGTACTTC	CASSLSGGSSYEQYF	TRBV27	-	TRBJ2-7	-
TGTGCCACCAGCTTTTGGGAGGGCCCTAATCAGCCCCAGCATTTT	CATSFWEGPNQPQHF	TRBV15	-	TRBJ1-5	-
TGTGCCAGCAGCGGACACTCAGATTACAATGAGCAGTTCTTC	CASSGHSDYNEQFF	TRBV9	-	TRBJ2-1	-
TGTGCCAGCAGCACTATGGACGGACCCTACGAGCAGTACTTC	CASSTMDGPYEQYF	TRBV6-5	-	TRBJ2-7	-
TGTGCCAGCAGTGAAGCATATTTCGGAGGGAGGAATGAGCAGTTCTTC	CASSEAYFGGRNEQFF	TRBV6-1	-	TRBJ2-1	once
TGTGCCACCTCATCCGGTGGAAACACCATATATTTT	CATSSGGNTIYF	TRBV28	-	TRBJ1-3	-
TGTGCCAGCAGTTATCGCGCTGTCGGCGGGGGGGAGACCCAGTACTTC	CASSYRAVGGGETQYF	TRBV6-5	TRBD2	TRBJ2-5	-
TGTGCCATCAGTGATGTTGGACTAGTGGTGGAGACCCAGTACTTC	CAISDVGLVVETQYF	TRBV10-3	TRBD2	TRBJ2-5	-
TGTGCCAGCAGTTTATCTGGCGGGGGCTCCTACGAGCAGTACTTC	CASSLSGGGSYEQYF	TRBV27	TRBD2	TRBJ2-7	-
TGTGCCAGCAGTTCTCGGACAGGGTTAAGGGAGTACTTC	CASSSRTGLREYF	TRBV28	TRBD1	TRBJ2-7	-
TGTGCCAGCAGTGACTCGAGTCTAGCGGGGACAGATACGCAGTATTTT	CASSDSSLAGTDTQYF	TRBV6-4	TRBD2	TRBJ2-3	many
TGCGCCAGCAGCCAAGATTCGGGGTATCCCTCCTACGAGCAGTACTTC	CASSQDSGYPSYEQYF	TRBV4-1	-	TRBJ2-7	-
TGTGCCAGCAGCGGCCTGGTCTATGGCTACACCTTC	CASSGLVYGYTF	TRBV9	-	TRBJ1-2	-
TGTGCCAGCAGCGAGGCTGGGGGGAACACCGGGGAGCTGTTTTTT	CASSEAGGNTGELFF	TRBV9	-	TRBJ2-2	-
TGTGCCACCAGCACTCCATCCCTAGGCCAGCCCCAGCATTTT	CATSTPSLGQPQHF	TRBV15	-	TRBJ1-5	-
TGTGCCAGCAGCTTAAGTCCTAGCGTCTACGAGCAGTACTTC	CASSLSPSVYEQYF	TRBV7-8	-	TRBJ2-7	-
TGTGCCAGCAGCTTAGGCCCGGGCGCTAGCAATCAGCCCCAGCATTTT	CASSLGPGASNQPQHF	TRBV13	-	TRBJ1-5	-
TGTGCCAGCAGCCCTTGGGGGGATTACGAGCAGTACTTC	CASSPWGDYEQYF	TRBV14	-	TRBJ2-7	once
TGTGCCAGCAGTTTGGGACAGGGGCGCAACTATGGCTACACCTTC	CASSLGQGRNYGYTF	TRBV28	TRBD1	TRBJ1-2	-
TGTGCCAGTAGTATGTATCTAGGGGAAGGTCAGCCCCAGCATTTT	CASSMYLGEGQPQHF	TRBV19	-	TRBJ1-5	-